The 3 T cell receptor beta chains reported below all come from one sample, sequenced in a study of cytomegalovirus exposure and HLA in healthy donors. Data came from immunoSEQ multiplex PCR; TCRdb stores just in-frame clones and leaves some out. In the table there are 150,000 or so clones, 90% of which are singletons. The sequenced sample consisted of PBMCs. Every receptor here comes from a woman aged 30 to 39 in good health and CMV-seropositive.

The CDR3: CAMAGGENYGYTF. Here the CDR3 DNA reads TGTGCCATGGCAGGGGGCGAAAACTATGGCTACACCTTC. The rearrangement joins TRBV10-3 to TRBJ1-2, with TRBD1 matching over 8 bases. V lost 9 bases and J lost 2; bases outside the gene matches: 5. The CDR3 is 13 amino acids. Germline loops: CDR1 ENHRY, CDR2 SYGVKD.

This clone was picked up one time. This chain links TRBV5-6 with TRBJ2-2, with D possibly being TRBD2 (7 bases). Germline V lookup: CDR1 SGHDT, CDR2 YYEEEE. The CDR3 runs to 14 residues. V gave up 2 bases and J gave up 11 bases, with 16 bases separating them. The DNA of the CDR3 is TGTGCCAGCAGCTTTGGAGGAGGCGGGGGCGAGCTGTTTTTT. Translating gives CASSFGGGGGELFF.

The chain joins TRBV19 to TRBJ2-2; 11 bases line up with TRBD1. CDR3 length: 13 residues. J lost 5 bases, V lost 11 bases, and 4 bases had no gene match. The V gene's germline CDR1 is LNHDA and CDR2 SQIVND (reference sequence). Written as DNA, the CDR3 is TGTGCCGCGAGGGACAGGGGGACCGGGGAGCTGTTTTTT. Translation gives CAARDRGTGELFF.